Shown below are 23 T cell receptor beta chains from a single sample sequenced in a study of blood T cell repertoires in COVID-19. Libraries were prepared by immunoSEQ multiplex PCR; TCRdb keeps only in-frame clonotypes and omits some of them. The sample has more than 120,000 clones, approximately 88% seen once. The sequencing input was peripheral blood. These TCRs come from a human donor in a cohort sampled during active COVID-19.

The chain combines TRBV4-2 with TRBJ2-7, with a weak D call TRBD2 (7 bases). In germline, CDR1 is LGHNA, CDR2 YNFKEQ. The CDR3 runs to 16 residues. The V end was cut by 4 bases, the J end by 1 base, with 17 bases between. The CDR3 DNA follows: TGTGCCAGCAGCCCCGAGGGGCGGGGGCCATCCTACGAGCAGTACTTC. Protein sequence: CASSPEGRGPSYEQYF.

V is TRBV29-1 and J is TRBJ1-2, with D possibly TRBD1 on 5 matching bases. V lost 2 bases, J lost 4 bases, and 11 bases lay in between. Germline loops: CDR1 SQVTM, CDR2 ANQGSEA. The CDR3 extends over 13 amino acids. In DNA, the CDR3 is TGCAGCGTTGAACAGGGAGGAGGCTATGGCTACACCTTC. This translates into CSVEQGGGYGYTF.

V gene TRBV29-1 combines with J gene TRBJ1-1; maybe TRBD1 (5 bases). CDR1 and CDR2 (germline): SQVTM, ANQGSEA. With 5 bases removed from V and 0 bases from J, the gap between germline ends came to 16 bases. The CDR3 consists of 15 residues. The CDR3 loop reads CSVLRSGGVNTEAFF. The CDR3 DNA sequence: TGCAGCGTTCTTCGTTCAGGAGGGGTGAACACTGAAGCTTTCTTT.

V usage is TRBV27 and J usage is TRBJ1-1, with D perhaps TRBD1 (5 bases). V lost 2 bases and J 4 bases, leaving 11 bases between the germline ends. The CDR3 has 14 residues. Germline CDR1 is MNHEY and CDR2 is SMNVEV (reference sequence). The CDR3 bases are TGTGCCAGCAGTTTACAGGGTGGTGGCACTGAAGCTTTCTTT. This sequence encodes CASSLQGGGTEAFF.

V usage is TRBV6-2 or TRBV6-3 and J usage is TRBJ1-1; D remains ambiguous. The CDR3 is made up of 14 amino acids. Deletions cut 6 bases from V and 7 bases from J, with 18 bases between. The V gene's germline CDR1 is MNHEY and CDR2 SVGEGT. In DNA, the CDR3 is TGTGCCAGCAGCTCCTCTGGCGGCGCGGTTGAAGCTTTCTTT. Translated: CASSSSGGAVEAFF.

The chain employs TRBV27 and TRBJ2-5; 9 nucleotides match TRBD1. This CDR3 comprises 15 residues. The V gene's germline CDR1 is MNHEY and CDR2 SMNVEV (reference sequence). The V gene end was trimmed by 5 bases and the J gene end by 3 bases; junction bases not matched to a gene: 7. The CDR3 region has the DNA TGTGCCAGCAGTCCACAGGGGGCGAAGGAAGAGACCCAGTACTTC. Protein product: CASSPQGAKEETQYF.

The chain carries TRBV18 and TRBJ1-1; D perhaps matches TRBD1 (5 bases). Germline V lookup: CDR1 KGHSH, CDR2 LQKENI. Trimming left V 6 bases short and J 5 bases short, with 16 bases between. The CDR3 is 14 residues long. As DNA, the CDR3 is TGTGCCAGCTCGCTTGACCCCCGGGGGACTGAAGCTTTCTTT. Protein product: CASSLDPRGTEAFF.

J is TRBJ1-5 and V is TRBV4-2, with D perhaps matching TRBD1 (5 bases). CDR3 length: 15 amino acids. V lost 4 bases and J 7 bases, leaving 17 bases between the germline ends. Germline V gene data show CDR1 as LGHNA and CDR2 as YNFKEQ. CDR3 amino acids: CASSLGRNPNQPQHF. The CDR3 DNA is TGTGCCAGCAGCCTGGGGCGGAACCCTAACCAGCCCCAGCATTTT.

The rearrangement uses TRBV5-1 and TRBJ2-5, with TRBD2 identical over 7 bases. Looked up from germline, CDR1 is SGHRS and CDR2 is YFSETQ. V gave up 1 base and J gave up 5 bases; unmatched junction bases: 2. The CDR3 length is 13 residues. The CDR3 reads CASSLWGGETQYF. The CDR3 DNA follows: TGCGCCAGCAGCTTGTGGGGAGGGGAGACCCAGTACTTC.

The gene calls are TRBV5-4 and TRBJ2-5; 9 bases are a match to TRBD1. There are 14 residues in the CDR3. Germline lookup yields CDR1 SGHNT and CDR2 YYREEE (reference sequence). V lost 4 bases and J lost 1; bases outside the gene matches: 2. The CDR3 region has the DNA TGTGCCAGCAGCCTACAGGGGGCCCAAGAGACCCAGTACTTC. Protein: CASSLQGAQETQYF.

The chain is built from TRBV7-3 and TRBJ2-3, with 7 bases identical to TRBD2. This CDR3 spans 15 amino acids. The J segment lost 5 bases and the V segment lost 0 bases, leaving 5 bases of the junction unmatched. Germline lookup yields CDR1 SGHTA and CDR2 FQGTGA. The DNA of the CDR3 is TGTGCCAGCAGCTTAACGACGGGGGGTGGAGATACGCAGTATTTT. This codes for CASSLTTGGGDTQYF. The variable domain in full, completed from reference TRBV7-3 and TRBJ2-3, reads GAGVSQTPSNKVTEKGKYVELRCDPISGHTALYWYRQSLGQGPEFLIYFQGTGAADDSGLPNDRFFAVRPEGSVSTLKIQRTERGDSAVYLCASSLTTGGGDTQYFGPGTRLTVL.

This chain joins TRBV5-1 and TRBJ1-4; D uncertain. The germline V gene encodes CDR1 SGHRS and CDR2 YFSETQ. This CDR3 contains 14 residues. V was cut by 3 bases and J by 1 base, with 7 bases left in between. The DNA of the CDR3 is TGCGCCAGCAGCTCGGAGAGAACTAATGAAAAACTGTTTTTT. As protein: CASSSERTNEKLFF. Supplemented by reference TRBV5-1 and TRBJ1-4, the full variable domain reads KAGVTQTPRYLIKTRGQQVTLSCSPISGHRSVSWYQQTPGQGLQFLFEYFSETQRNKGNFPGRFSGRQFSNSRSEMNVSTLELGDSALYLCASSSERTNEKLFFGSGTQLSVL.

The chain employs TRBV24-1 and TRBJ2-2; 8 positions agree with TRBD2. CDR3 length: 17 amino acids. V shed 1 base and J 2 bases; nucleotides not matched to a gene: 5. CDR1 is KGHDR and CDR2 is SFDVKD in the germline V gene. CDR3 residues: CATSDFAGGVNTGELFF. CDR3 nucleotides: TGTGCCACCAGTGATTTTGCGGGGGGCGTCAACACCGGGGAGCTGTTTTTT.

The gene calls are TRBV6-5 and TRBJ2-2; 7 nucleotides match TRBD1. The V segment lost 10 bases and the J segment 1 base; nucleotides outside the gene matches: 9. CDR1 and CDR2 from the germline V gene are MNHEY and SVGAGI. This CDR3 has 15 residues. The CDR3 region is CATRRGLLNTGELFF. The CDR3 bases are TGTGCCACCCGAAGGGGGCTCCTGAACACCGGGGAGCTGTTTTTT.

The count of this clone is one. V gene TRBV9 combines with J gene TRBJ2-5, with TRBD1 identical over 9 bases. V lost 3 bases, J lost 4 bases, and 10 bases stayed unmatched. Germline V gene sequence: CDR1 SGDLS, CDR2 YYNGEE. This CDR3 has 16 amino acids. CDR3 in DNA: TGTGCCAGCAGCGCGAAGACAGGGGGAGTGTCAGAGACCCAGTACTTC. Protein: CASSAKTGGVSETQYF.

The chain combines TRBV6-2 or TRBV6-3 with TRBJ1-2; TRBD1 agrees at 7 bases. The CDR3 runs 18 residues. V shed 2 bases and J 0 bases; nucleotides not matched to a gene: 12. Germline values: CDR1 MNHEY, CDR2 SVGEGT. The CDR3 spells CASSYQRGEGTANYGYTF. CDR3 DNA sequence: TGTGCCAGCAGTTACCAGCGTGGGGAAGGGACAGCTAACTATGGCTACACCTTC.

This rearrangement joins TRBV27 to TRBJ2-5; D ambiguous. Between the trimmed V and J ends, which lost 6 bases and 4 bases, there was a span of 12 bases. The CDR3 sequence is 13 residues long. CDR1 and CDR2 from the germline V gene are MNHEY and SMNVEV (reference sequence). The CDR3 loop reads CASSPRRSETQYF. The CDR3, as DNA: TGTGCCAGCAGCCCCCGGCGGTCAGAGACCCAGTACTTC.

V is TRBV7-2 and J is TRBJ2-3, with 7 bases fitting TRBD2. V lost 1 base and J lost 0; bases outside the gene matches: 10. The CDR3 sequence is 18 residues long. Germline V gene lookup returns CDR1 SGHTA and CDR2 FQGNSA. Here the CDR3 reads CASSLVAGVLASTDTQYF. CDR3 DNA sequence: TGTGCCAGCAGCTTAGTTGCGGGGGTACTCGCTAGCACAGATACGCAGTATTTT.

The chain recombines TRBV5-4 with TRBJ2-7; 11 bases are shared with TRBD1. CDR3 length: 16 residues. Looked up from germline, CDR1 is SGHNT and CDR2 is YYREEE (reference sequence). After removal of 4 bases from V and 3 bases from J, the junction contained 9 bases not matched to a gene. CDR3 protein: CASSPSRDRGNYEQYF. DNA of the CDR3: TGTGCCAGCAGCCCGTCCCGGGACAGGGGGAACTACGAGCAGTACTTC.

The J gene is TRBJ2-1, the V gene TRBV6-2 or TRBV6-3, with 9 bases aligning to TRBD1. The CDR3 covers 19 residues. Germline V gene data show CDR1 as MNHEY and CDR2 as SVGEGT. The V and J ends lost 2 bases and 4 bases, in that order; junction bases with no gene match: 15. CDR3 sequence: CASSYPLSDPGQGYNEQFF. The CDR3 bases are TGTGCCAGCAGTTACCCCCTATCAGATCCGGGACAGGGTTACAATGAGCAGTTCTTC.

The rearrangement uses TRBV5-1 and TRBJ2-7, with no clear D. Per germline, CDR1 SGHRS and CDR2 YFSETQ. The V and J ends lost 4 bases and 0 bases respectively, with 11 bases between them. This CDR3 is 14 amino acids long. The CDR3 is CASSPQVGSYEQYF. CDR3 DNA: TGCGCCAGCAGCCCCCAAGTCGGCTCCTACGAGCAGTACTTC.

This clone has only one observation. This rearrangement joins TRBV2 to TRBJ2-7, with 7 nucleotides matching TRBD1. The V gene's germline CDR1 is SNHLY and CDR2 FYNNEI. The CDR3 length is 17 residues. The V and J ends lost 5 bases and 3 bases, in that order; junction bases with no gene match: 16. The CDR3 bases are TGTGCCAGCAGTCCGATGGGGAGACAGGGATCTTTCTACGAGCAGTACTTC. Protein sequence: CASSPMGRQGSFYEQYF.

J is TRBJ2-4 and V is TRBV6-2 or TRBV6-3; 9 bases are a match to TRBD2. V shed 5 bases and J 2 bases; nucleotides not matched to a gene: 4. Germline CDR1 is MNHEY and CDR2 is SVGEGT. This CDR3 has 15 amino acids. The CDR3 DNA is TGTGCCAGCAGTGGGAGCGGGGGGACCAAAAACATTCAGTACTTC. Its translation: CASSGSGGTKNIQYF.